This T cell receptor beta chain comes out of a study of CD8 T cells in ankylosing spondylitis. After removal of 4 bases from V and 4 bases from J, the junction contained 8 bases not matched to a gene. This CDR3 contains 15 residues. Germline CDR1 SGHRS, CDR2 YFSETQ. A word on this clonotype: What it binds is unknown.

Library preparation for TCR beta used quantitative 5'-RACE with molecular barcodes. One entry per CDR3 protein, called by TCRdb with MiXCR from the 5' RACE reads. The sample lists fewer than 500,000 distinct CDR3 sequences, about 22% seen once, with approximately 16% in the top ten. Study-wide points: Earlier work had already found some motif variants in reactive arthritis synovial fluid and blood. Disease-linked clones displayed a CD8+ phenotype and appeared relatively rarely in peripheral blood. Seemingly characteristic of ankylosing spondylitis blood was a TCR beta motif consisting of about 8 highly homologous variants.

The sequenced sample was blood, either unsorted or a sorted T cell fraction (not recorded which). J is TRBJ2-3 and V is TRBV5-1; 8 nucleotides match TRBD2. This TCR was recovered from a male donor with ankylosing spondylitis. Here the CDR3 reads CASSKAGTRADTQYF. CDR3 nucleotides: TGCGCCAGCAGCAAGGCCGGGACTAGGGCAGATACGCAGTATTTT.